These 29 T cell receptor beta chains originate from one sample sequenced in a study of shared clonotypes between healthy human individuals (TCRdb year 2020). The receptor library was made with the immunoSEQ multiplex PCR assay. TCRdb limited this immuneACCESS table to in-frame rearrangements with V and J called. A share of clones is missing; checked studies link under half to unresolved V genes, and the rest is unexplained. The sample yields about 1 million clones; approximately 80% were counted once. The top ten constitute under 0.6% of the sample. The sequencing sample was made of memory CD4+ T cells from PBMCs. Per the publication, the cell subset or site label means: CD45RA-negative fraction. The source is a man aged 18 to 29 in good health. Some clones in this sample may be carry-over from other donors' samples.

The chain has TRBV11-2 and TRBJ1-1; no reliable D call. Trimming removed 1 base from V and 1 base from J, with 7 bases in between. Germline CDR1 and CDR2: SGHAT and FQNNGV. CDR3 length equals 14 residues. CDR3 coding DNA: TGTGCCAGCAGCTTAGTGGCGCCGAACACTGAAGCTTTCTTT. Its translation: CASSLVAPNTEAFF. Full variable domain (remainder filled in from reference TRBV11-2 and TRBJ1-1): EAGVAQSPRYKIIEKRQSVAFWCNPISGHATLYWYQQILGQGPKLLIQFQNNGVVDDSQLPKDRFSAERLKGVDSTLKIQPAKLEDSAVYLCASSLVAPNTEAFFGQGTRLTVV.

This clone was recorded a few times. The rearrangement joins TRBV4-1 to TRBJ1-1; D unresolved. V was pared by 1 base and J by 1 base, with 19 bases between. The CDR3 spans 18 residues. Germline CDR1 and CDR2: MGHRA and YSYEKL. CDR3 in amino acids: CASSQGSLRTGRNTEAFF. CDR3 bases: TGCGCCAGCAGCCAAGGTTCGCTAAGGACGGGGAGGAACACTGAAGCTTTCTTT.

The CDR3 DNA reads as TGTGCCAGCAGTTTATGGGGCAGGCAACAAGAGACCCAGTACTTC. This gives the protein CASSLWGRQQETQYF. The V call is TRBV27, the J call TRBJ2-5, with D tentatively TRBD1 (5 bases). V lost 1 base to trimming and J lost 2 bases, with 11 bases between them. The CDR3 runs to 15 residues. Per the germline V gene, CDR1 is MNHEY and CDR2 is SMNVEV (reference sequence).

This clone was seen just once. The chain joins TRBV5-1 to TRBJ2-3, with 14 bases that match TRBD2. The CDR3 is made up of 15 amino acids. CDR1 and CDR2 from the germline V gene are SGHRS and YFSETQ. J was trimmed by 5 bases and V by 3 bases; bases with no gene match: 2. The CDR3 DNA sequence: TGCGCCAGCAGCTCCGGGACTAGCGGGGGAGATACGCAGTATTTT. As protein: CASSSGTSGGDTQYF.

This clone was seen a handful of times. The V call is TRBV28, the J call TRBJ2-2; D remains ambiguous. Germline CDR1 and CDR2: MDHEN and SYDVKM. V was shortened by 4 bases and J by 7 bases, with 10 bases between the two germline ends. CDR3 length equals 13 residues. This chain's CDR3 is CASSWVGRGELFF. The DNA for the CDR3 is TGTGCCAGCAGTTGGGTAGGCCGCGGGGAGCTGTTTTTT. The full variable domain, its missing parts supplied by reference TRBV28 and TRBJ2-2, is DVKVTQSSRYLVKRTGEKVFLECVQDMDHENMFWYRQDPGLGLRLIYFSYDVKMKEKGDIPEGYSVSREKKERFSLILESASTNQTSMYLCASSWVGRGELFFGEGSRLTVL.

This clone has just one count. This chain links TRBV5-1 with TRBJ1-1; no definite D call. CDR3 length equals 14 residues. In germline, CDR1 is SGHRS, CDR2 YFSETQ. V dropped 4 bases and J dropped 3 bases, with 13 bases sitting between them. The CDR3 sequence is CASSPGPEYTEAFF. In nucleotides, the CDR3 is TGCGCCAGCAGCCCGGGCCCGGAATACACTGAAGCTTTCTTT.

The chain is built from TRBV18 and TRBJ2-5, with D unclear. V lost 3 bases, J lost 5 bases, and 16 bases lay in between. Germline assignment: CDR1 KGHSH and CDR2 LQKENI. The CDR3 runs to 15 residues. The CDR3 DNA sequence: TGTGCCAGCTCACCCTTGGCTGTAGGTTTGGAGACCCAGTACTTC. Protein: CASSPLAVGLETQYF.

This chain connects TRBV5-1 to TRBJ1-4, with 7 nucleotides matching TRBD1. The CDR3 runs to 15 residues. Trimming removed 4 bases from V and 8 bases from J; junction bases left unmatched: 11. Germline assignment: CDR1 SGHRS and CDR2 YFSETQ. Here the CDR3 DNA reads TGCGCCAGCAGCCCCAAAGGGGGCGCAGGCGAAAAACTGTTTTTT. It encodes CASSPKGGAGEKLFF.

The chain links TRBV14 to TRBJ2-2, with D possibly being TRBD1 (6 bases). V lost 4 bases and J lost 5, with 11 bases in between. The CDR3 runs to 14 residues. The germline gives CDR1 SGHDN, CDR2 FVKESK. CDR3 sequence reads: CASSRQAGTGELFF. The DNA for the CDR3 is TGTGCCAGCAGCCGACAGGCGGGTACCGGGGAGCTGTTTTTT. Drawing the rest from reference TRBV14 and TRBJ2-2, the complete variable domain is EAGVTQFPSHSVIEKGQTVTLRCDPISGHDNLYWYRRVMGKEIKFLLHFVKESKQDESGMPNNRFLAERTGGTYSTLKVQPAELEDSGVYFCASSRQAGTGELFFGEGSRLTVL.

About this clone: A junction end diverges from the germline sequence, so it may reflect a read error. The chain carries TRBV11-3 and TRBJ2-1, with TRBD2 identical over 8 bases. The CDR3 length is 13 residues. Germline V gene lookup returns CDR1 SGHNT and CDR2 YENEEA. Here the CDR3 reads CASSLDSGREPFF. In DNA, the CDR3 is TGTGCCAGCAGCTTAGATTCCGGGAGGGAGCCGTTCTTC.

The CDR3 DNA follows: TGTGCCAGCAGCTACGGGACAGGCAACTATGGCTACACCTTC. Residues: CASSYGTGNYGYTF. The chain joins TRBV7-6 to TRBJ1-2, with TRBD1 matching 8 bases. The germline CDR1 and CDR2 sequences are SGHVS and FNYEAQ. This CDR3 has 14 residues. Trimming at V came to 4 bases and at J to 2 bases, leaving 3 bases not matched to a gene.

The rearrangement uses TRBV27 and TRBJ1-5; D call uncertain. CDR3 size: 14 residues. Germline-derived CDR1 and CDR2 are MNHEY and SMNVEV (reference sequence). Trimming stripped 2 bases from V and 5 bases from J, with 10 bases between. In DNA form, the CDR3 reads TGTGCCAGCAGTTTAGTGGGAAAGGATCAGCCCCAGCATTTT. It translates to CASSLVGKDQPQHF.

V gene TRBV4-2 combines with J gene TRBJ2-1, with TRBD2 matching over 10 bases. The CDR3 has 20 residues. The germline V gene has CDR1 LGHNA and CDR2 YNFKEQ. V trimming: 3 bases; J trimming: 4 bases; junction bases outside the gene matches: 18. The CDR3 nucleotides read TGTGCCAGCAGCCAGTTAAAGGGGCTAGCGGGAGCAACGGGTTACAATGAGCAGTTCTTC. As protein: CASSQLKGLAGATGYNEQFF.

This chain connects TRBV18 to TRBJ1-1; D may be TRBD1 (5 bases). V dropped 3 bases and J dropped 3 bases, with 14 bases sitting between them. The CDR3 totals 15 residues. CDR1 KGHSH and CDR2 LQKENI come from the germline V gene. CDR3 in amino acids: CASSPTGGGDTEAFF. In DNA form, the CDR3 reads TGTGCCAGCTCACCGACGGGGGGTGGGGACACTGAAGCTTTCTTT.

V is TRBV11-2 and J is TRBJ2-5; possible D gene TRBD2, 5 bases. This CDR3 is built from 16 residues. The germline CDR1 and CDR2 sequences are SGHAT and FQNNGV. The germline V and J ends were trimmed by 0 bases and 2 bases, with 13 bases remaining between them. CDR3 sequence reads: CASSLEGRSLQETQYF. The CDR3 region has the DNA TGTGCCAGCAGCTTAGAGGGGAGATCGCTACAAGAGACCCAGTACTTC.

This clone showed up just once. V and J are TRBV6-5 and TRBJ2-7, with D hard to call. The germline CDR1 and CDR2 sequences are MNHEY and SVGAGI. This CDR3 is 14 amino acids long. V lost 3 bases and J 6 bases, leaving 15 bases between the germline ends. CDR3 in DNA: TGTGCCAGCAGTTATTTTCCGGGTTTGGGCGAGCAGTACTTC. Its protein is CASSYFPGLGEQYF.

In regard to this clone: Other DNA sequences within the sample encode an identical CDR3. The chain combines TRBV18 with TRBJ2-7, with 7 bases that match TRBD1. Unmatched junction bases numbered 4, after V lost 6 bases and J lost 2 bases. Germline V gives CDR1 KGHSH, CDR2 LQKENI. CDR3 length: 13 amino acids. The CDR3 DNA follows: TGTGCCAGCTCGCCCGACAGGGCCTACGAGCAGTACTTC. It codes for CASSPDRAYEQYF.

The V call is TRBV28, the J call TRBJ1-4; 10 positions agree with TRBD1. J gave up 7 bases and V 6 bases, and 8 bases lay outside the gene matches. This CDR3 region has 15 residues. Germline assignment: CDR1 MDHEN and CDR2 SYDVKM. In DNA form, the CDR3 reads TGTGCCAGCAGGAGCCCGGGACAGGGGAGTGAAAAACTGTTTTTT. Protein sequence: CASRSPGQGSEKLFF.

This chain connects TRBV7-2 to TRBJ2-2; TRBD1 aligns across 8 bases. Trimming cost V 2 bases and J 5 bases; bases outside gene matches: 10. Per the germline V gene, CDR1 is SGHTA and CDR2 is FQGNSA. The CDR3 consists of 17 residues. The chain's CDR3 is CASSLPKRTGFTGELFF. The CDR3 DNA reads TGTGCCAGCAGCTTACCCAAGCGGACAGGGTTTACCGGGGAGCTGTTTTTT.

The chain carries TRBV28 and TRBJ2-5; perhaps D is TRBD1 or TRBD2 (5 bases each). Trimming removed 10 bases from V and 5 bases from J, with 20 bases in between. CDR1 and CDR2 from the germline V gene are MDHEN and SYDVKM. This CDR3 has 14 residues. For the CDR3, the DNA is TGTGCCACAACTGGGACGGCCTCCGCGGAGACCCAGTACTTC. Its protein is CATTGTASAETQYF.

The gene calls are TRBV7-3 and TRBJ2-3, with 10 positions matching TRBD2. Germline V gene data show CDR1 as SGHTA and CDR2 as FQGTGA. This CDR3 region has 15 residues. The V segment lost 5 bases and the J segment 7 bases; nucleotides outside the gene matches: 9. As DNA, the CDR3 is TGTGCCAGCAGCGCCAGGACTAGCGGTCTGAATACGCAGTATTTT. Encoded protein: CASSARTSGLNTQYF.

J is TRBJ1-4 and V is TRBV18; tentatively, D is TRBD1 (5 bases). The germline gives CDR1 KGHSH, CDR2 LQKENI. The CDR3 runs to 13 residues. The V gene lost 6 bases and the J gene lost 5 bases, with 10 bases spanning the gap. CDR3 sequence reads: CASSRDLNEKLFF. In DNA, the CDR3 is TGTGCCAGCTCCCGGGACTTAAATGAAAAACTGTTTTTT.

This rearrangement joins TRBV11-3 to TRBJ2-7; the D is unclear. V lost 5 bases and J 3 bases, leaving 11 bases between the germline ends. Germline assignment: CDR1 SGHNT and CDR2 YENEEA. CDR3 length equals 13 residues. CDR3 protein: CASSPGPRYEQYF. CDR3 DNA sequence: TGTGCCAGCAGCCCCGGGCCACGCTACGAGCAGTACTTC.

CDR3 sequence (DNA): TGTGCCAGCAGTCGACGGACAGCCGCACAAAACCGGGGCACTGAAGCTTTCTTT. Encoded protein: CASSRRTAAQNRGTEAFF. V usage is TRBV28 and J usage is TRBJ1-1; TRBD1 might be the D (6 bases). Between the trimmed V and J ends, which lost 5 bases and 4 bases, there was a span of 26 bases. CDR1 is MDHEN and CDR2 is SYDVKM in the germline V gene. This CDR3 contains 18 residues.

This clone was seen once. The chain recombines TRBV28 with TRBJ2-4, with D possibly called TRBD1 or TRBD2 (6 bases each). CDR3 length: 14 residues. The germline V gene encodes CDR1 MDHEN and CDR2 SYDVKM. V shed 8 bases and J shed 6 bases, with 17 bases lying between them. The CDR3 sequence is CASGGGTPGNIQYF. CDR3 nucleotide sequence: TGTGCCAGCGGAGGGGGAACCCCCGGAAACATTCAGTACTTC.

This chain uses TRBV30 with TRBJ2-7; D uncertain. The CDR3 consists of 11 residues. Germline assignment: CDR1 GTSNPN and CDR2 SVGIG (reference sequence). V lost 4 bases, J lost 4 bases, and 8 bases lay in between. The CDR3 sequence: CAWNWGYEQYF. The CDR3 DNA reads TGTGCCTGGAATTGGGGTTACGAGCAGTACTTC. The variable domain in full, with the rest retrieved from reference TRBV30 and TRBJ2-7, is SQTIHQWPATLVQPVGSPLSLECTVEGTSNPNLYWYRQAAGRGLQLLFYSVGIGQISSEVPQNLSASRPQDRQFILSSKKLLLSDSGFYLCAWNWGYEQYFGPGTRLTVT.

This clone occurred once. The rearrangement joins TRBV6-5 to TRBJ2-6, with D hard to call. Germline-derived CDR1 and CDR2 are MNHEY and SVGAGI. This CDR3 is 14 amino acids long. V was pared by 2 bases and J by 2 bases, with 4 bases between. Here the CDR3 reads CASSYVTGANVLTF. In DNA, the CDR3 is TGTGCCAGCAGTTACGTAACTGGGGCCAACGTCCTGACTTTC.

The CDR3 loop reads CASSLETSAVSSYNEQFF. The CDR3 bases are TGTGCCAGCAGCTTAGAGACTAGCGCTGTGAGCTCCTACAATGAGCAGTTCTTC. The V call is TRBV7-9, the J call TRBJ2-1, with 8 bases identical to TRBD2. The CDR3 has 18 residues. In germline, CDR1 is SEHNR, CDR2 FQNEAQ (reference sequence). Germline trimming cut 1 base from V and 0 bases from J; bases unmatched to any gene: 8.

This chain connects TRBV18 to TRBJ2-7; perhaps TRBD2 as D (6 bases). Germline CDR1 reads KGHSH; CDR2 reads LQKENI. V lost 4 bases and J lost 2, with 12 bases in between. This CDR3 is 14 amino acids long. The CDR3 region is CASSRGAQTYEQYF. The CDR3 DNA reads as TGTGCCAGCTCACGCGGGGCACAGACCTACGAGCAGTACTTC. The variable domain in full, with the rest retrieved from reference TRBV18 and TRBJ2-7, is NAGVMQNPRHLVRRRGQEARLRCSPMKGHSHVYWYRQLPEEGLKFMVYLQKENIIDESGMPKERFSAEFPKEGPSILRIQQVVRGDSAAYFCASSRGAQTYEQYFGPGTRLTVT.